What follows is one T cell receptor beta chain and its context. The source of the sample is a study of blood T cell repertoires in COVID-19. Study background: Donors in the United States, Italy and Spain gave samples during acute or convalescent COVID-19. T cells, B-cell-depleted T cells, or PBMCs supplied cDNA or gDNA.

J gave up 0 bases and V 4 bases, and 9 bases lay outside the gene matches. The CDR3 covers 19 residues. Germline V CDR1 and CDR2: LGHDT, YNNKEL (reference sequence). In the original analysis: The authors estimated nucleated cell counts from reference gene primer amplification. Data came from immunoSEQ multiplex PCR; TCRdb stores just in-frame clones and leaves some out. For V, J and clone size, that table is used; D and trimming come from the DNA. Of 50,000 to 65,000 clones listed, roughly nine tenths are singletons. This chain joins TRBV3-1 (or the pseudogene TRBV3-2) and TRBJ2-5; 15 bases agree with TRBD2. This receptor was obtained from a man aged 55 to 70 with active COVID-19. The sequencing sample was made of peripheral blood. CDR3 loop: CASSLRTSGRVGDQETQYF. In DNA, the CDR3 is TGTGCCAGCAGCCTTCGGACTAGCGGGAGGGTCGGCGACCAAGAGACCCAGTACTTC.